The 21 T cell receptor beta chains below come from one sample, sequenced in a study of identical twins listed by TCRdb under 2016. The library was prepared using 5' RACE. Reads for this sample came from an Illumina HiSeq 2000. Using fastp trimming at Q25 and MiXCR clonotype assembly, TCRdb reanalyzed the public sequencing data and kept in-frame beta chains. Rows are combined by CDR3 protein, so each entry shows the most common genes and DNA. Recorded for this sample are over 200,000 distinct CDR3 sequences; 6.5% of them occurred a single time. The ten largest make up about 14% of the sample. These data also formed part of another study, on T cells expressing NK-cell markers.

Sequenced: CD8+ T cells sorted from blood. The receptor source for this set is a woman younger than 35 in good health.

This chain uses TRBV9 with TRBJ2-1, with 8 positions matching TRBD2. V lost 3 bases and J lost 1; bases outside the gene matches: 9. Germline CDR1 and CDR2: SGDLS and YYNGEE. The CDR3 sequence is 17 residues long. CDR3 DNA sequence: TGTGCCAGCAGCGGGTCGCCGGGACTAGGGTCCTACAATGAGCAGTTCTTC. Its translation is CASSGSPGLGSYNEQFF.

This rearrangement joins TRBV6-5 to TRBJ1-4; D uncertain. The germline V gene has CDR1 MNHEY and CDR2 SVGAGI. V was cut by 0 bases and J by 3 bases, with 8 bases left in between. This CDR3 comprises 15 residues. Here the CDR3 reads CASSYSGSPNEKLFF. In DNA, the CDR3 is TGTGCCAGCAGTTACTCGGGGTCTCCTAATGAAAAACTGTTTTTT.

This clonotype was detected only a few times. One end of the junction is discordant with germline, which a read error may explain. The genes are TRBV7-7 and TRBJ2-2; D is undetermined. The CDR3 contains 13 residues. Germline V gene lookup returns CDR1 SSHAT and CDR2 FNYEAQ (reference sequence). CDR3 in DNA: TGTGCTAGCAGCTTAGAACGGCGCGGGGAGCTGTTTTTT. It translates to CASSLERRGELFF. The whole variable domain, remainder taken from reference TRBV7-7 and TRBJ2-2, is GAGVSQSPRYKVTKRGQDVTLRCDPISSHATLYWYQQALGQGPEFLTYFNYEAQPDKSGLPSDRFSAERPEGSISTLTIQRTEQRDSAMYRCASSLERRGELFFGEGSRLTVL.

The chain links TRBV10-3 to TRBJ2-2, with 10 nucleotides matching TRBD2. This CDR3 contains 15 residues. V dropped 10 bases and J dropped 5; count of bases not matched to a gene: 10. Germline CDR1 and CDR2: ENHRY and SYGVKD. CDR3 bases: TGTGCCACCACCCCAGCGGGAGGGAAGACCGGGGAGCTGTTTTTT. It is translated as CATTPAGGKTGELFF.

This clonotype was detected only a few times. This chain links TRBV12-3 or TRBV12-4 with TRBJ1-1; 9 bases map to TRBD1. CDR3 length equals 15 residues. With V trimmed by 6 bases and J by 6 bases, 11 bases remained unmatched. CDR3 bases: TGTGCCAGCAGGACCCGGGGGACAGGGAAAGCTGAAGCTTTCTTT. Encoded protein: CASRTRGTGKAEAFF.

The rearrangement joins TRBV6-1 to TRBJ2-2; D not certain. Trimming left V 7 bases short and J 6 bases short, with 12 bases between. The germline V gene has CDR1 MNHNS and CDR2 SASEGT. This CDR3 is 13 amino acids long. CDR3 sequence (DNA): TGTGCCAGCACCCCCGGGCTTGCCGGGGAGCTGTTTTTT. Residues: CASTPGLAGELFF.

This clonotype was seen at least ten times. J is TRBJ1-6 and V is TRBV6-2 or TRBV6-3; no clear D gene. V was pared by 7 bases and J by 6 bases, with 16 bases between. CDR3 length: 15 amino acids. Germline assignment: CDR1 MNHEY and CDR2 SVGEGT. The CDR3 loop reads CASTRSLVFNSPLHF. The CDR3, as DNA: TGTGCCAGCACCCGAAGTTTGGTCTTTAATTCACCCCTCCACTTT.

V usage is TRBV6-4 and J usage is TRBJ2-2; TRBD1 or TRBD2 may be the D gene (5 bases each). Germline V gene lookup returns CDR1 MRHNA and CDR2 SNTAGT. CDR3 length equals 14 residues. The V end was cut by 3 bases, the J end by 1 base, with 6 bases between. Here the CDR3 DNA reads TGTGCCAGCAGTGAGAGGGGGAACACCGGGGAGCTGTTTTTT. The encoded protein is CASSERGNTGELFF.

This clonotype has ten or more counts. This chain connects TRBV11-2 to TRBJ2-7, with D tentatively TRBD1 (6 bases). Germline-derived CDR1 and CDR2 are SGHAT and FQNNGV. Trimming pared 6 bases from V and 4 bases from J, leaving 16 bases between. This CDR3 has 14 residues. The CDR3 DNA follows: TGTGCCAGCAGGATGACGGATCAGGGGTACGAGCAGTACTTC. It specifies CASRMTDQGYEQYF.

This clonotype showed up many times. CDR3 sequence: CASSPPLAGPPTDTQYF. The DNA of the CDR3 is TGCGCCAGCAGTCCCCCTCTAGCGGGGCCCCCCACAGATACGCAGTATTTT. This chain joins TRBV5-1 and TRBJ2-3; the match to TRBD2 covers 9 bases. The CDR3 is made up of 17 amino acids. The germline V gene has CDR1 SGHRS and CDR2 YFSETQ. The J segment lost 2 bases and the V segment lost 5 bases, leaving 12 bases of the junction unmatched.

The chain is built from TRBV7-9 and TRBJ2-4; maybe TRBD1 (5 bases). V was pared by 1 base and J by 8 bases, with 18 bases between. The CDR3 runs to 16 residues. Germline V gene sequence: CDR1 SEHNR, CDR2 FQNEAQ (reference sequence). CDR3 DNA: TGTGCCAGCAGCTTAGTCTCAGGGCAGGGCGGAGACATTCAGTACTTC. Its protein is CASSLVSGQGGDIQYF.

V and J are TRBV10-3 and TRBJ2-3; either TRBD1 or TRBD2 may fit D (6 bases each). Trimming took 7 bases from V and 6 from J, leaving 23 bases between them. Germline CDR1 and CDR2: ENHRY and SYGVKD. This CDR3 has 16 amino acids. CDR3: CAINKGVDGSGDTQYF. CDR3 nucleotide sequence: TGTGCCATCAATAAGGGGGTGGACGGGAGTGGGGATACGCAGTATTTT.

The gene calls are TRBV5-1 and TRBJ1-1; 9 bases line up with TRBD1. This CDR3 region has 15 residues. V lost 2 bases and J lost 4; bases outside the gene matches: 6. Looked up from germline, CDR1 is SGHRS and CDR2 is YFSETQ. In DNA form, the CDR3 reads TGCGCCAGCAGCTTTTGGACAGGGGTAATCACTGAAGCTTTCTTT. It specifies CASSFWTGVITEAFF.

This clonotype was recorded at least ten times. The gene calls are TRBV29-1 and TRBJ1-1; a possible D gene is TRBD1 (6 bases). The CDR3 is made up of 10 amino acids. With 6 bases removed from V and 6 bases from J, the gap between germline ends came to 8 bases. Per germline, CDR1 SQVTM and CDR2 ANQGSEA. The CDR3 here is CSVGTPEAFF. CDR3 nucleotides: TGCAGCGTGGGGACACCTGAAGCTTTCTTT.

The sample holds a few counts of this clonotype. The rearrangement links TRBV27 to TRBJ2-3; 7 bases are shared with TRBD1. Germline trimming cut 5 bases from V and 5 bases from J; bases unmatched to any gene: 7. Germline lookup yields CDR1 MNHEY and CDR2 SMNVEV (reference sequence). The CDR3 has 14 amino acids. The CDR3 sequence: CASSRQGLGDTQYF. The DNA for the CDR3 is TGTGCCAGCAGTAGACAGGGTTTAGGAGATACGCAGTATTTT.

This chain connects TRBV9 to TRBJ2-2, with D tentatively TRBD2 (6 bases). The CDR3 runs 13 residues. CDR1 SGDLS and CDR2 YYNGEE come from the germline V gene. The V end lost 4 bases, the J end lost 8 bases, and 12 bases lay between the germline ends. CDR3 DNA: TGTGCCAGCAGCACAGGTGCGGGAGGGGAGCTGTTTTTT. This translates into CASSTGAGGELFF.

This clonotype was found once. The chain uses TRBV10-1 and TRBJ2-1; D ambiguous. CDR3 size: 15 residues. The germline CDR1 and CDR2 sequences are WNHNN and SYGVQD (reference sequence). V shed 0 bases and J shed 6 bases, with 12 bases lying between them. CDR3 in DNA: TGCGCCAGCAGTGAGTCGATTACCCACGGCAATGAGCAGTTCTTC. It translates to CASSESITHGNEQFF.

In this sample, this clonotype turned up many times. This rearrangement joins TRBV5-1 to TRBJ2-1; 8 nucleotides match TRBD2. CDR3 length equals 15 residues. V gave up 2 bases and J gave up 4 bases; unmatched junction bases: 5. Germline V CDR1 and CDR2: SGHRS, YFSETQ. The CDR3 DNA follows: TGCGCCAGCAGCTTCGTAGCGGGGCTATACAATGAGCAGTTCTTC. Encoded protein: CASSFVAGLYNEQFF.

In its sample, this clonotype was seen many times. The V gene is TRBV7-2, the J gene TRBJ2-3, with D possibly being TRBD2 (6 bases). CDR3 length equals 16 residues. Germline V gene data show CDR1 as SGHTA and CDR2 as FQGNSA. Between the trimmed V and J ends, which lost 3 bases and 0 bases, there was a span of 13 bases. CDR3 DNA: TGTGCCAGCAGCTTGTTTGGCGGGACGAGCACAGATACGCAGTATTTT. Amino acids: CASSLFGGTSTDTQYF.

This clonotype has a handful of counts. This rearrangement joins TRBV7-6 to TRBJ2-2; D is uncertain. The CDR3 is 16 residues long. Trimming stripped 2 bases from V and 0 bases from J, with 10 bases between. Germline CDR1 SGHVS, CDR2 FNYEAQ. The CDR3 sequence is CASSLSHGSNTGELFF. The CDR3 DNA sequence: TGTGCCAGCAGCTTATCCCACGGTTCGAACACCGGGGAGCTGTTTTTT.

This clonotype turned up a few times. The chain combines TRBV20-1 with TRBJ2-1; D is perhaps TRBD2 (5 bases). Germline V gene data show CDR1 as DFQATT and CDR2 as SNEGSKA (reference sequence). The CDR3 has 14 residues. V was cut by 0 bases and J by 6 bases, with 12 bases left in between. The CDR3 sequence is CSARDGAGVNEQFF. The CDR3 nucleotides are TGCAGTGCTAGAGATGGTGCCGGGGTCAATGAGCAGTTCTTC.